Following are 30 T cell receptor beta chains from one sample sequenced in a study of blood T cell repertoires in COVID-19. Data came from immunoSEQ multiplex PCR; TCRdb stores just in-frame clones and leaves some out. This sample has around 70,000 clones; roughly 80% occur once, and the top ten carry about 18%. The sample was peripheral blood. The source is a woman aged 60-75 years with acute or convalescent COVID-19.

V and J are TRBV29-1 and TRBJ2-1, with a tentative D call TRBD1 (6 bases). This CDR3 region has 16 residues. Germline V CDR1 and CDR2: SQVTM, ANQGSEA. V lost 2 bases and J 0 bases, leaving 14 bases between the germline ends. The CDR3 nucleotides are TGCAGCGTTGAAAAACGGGACACGAGCTCCTACAATGAGCAGTTCTTC. This translates into CSVEKRDTSSYNEQFF.

The CDR3 DNA follows: TGTGCCAGCAGGCTGGACAACGTCCCTAACTATGGCTACACCTTC. This sequence encodes CASRLDNVPNYGYTF. This rearrangement joins TRBV2 to TRBJ1-2; TRBD1 is a possible D gene (5 bases). The V gene lost 6 bases and the J gene lost 0 bases, with 14 bases spanning the gap. The CDR3 runs 15 residues. CDR1 SNHLY and CDR2 FYNNEI come from the germline V gene.

CDR3 nucleotide sequence: TGTGCCAGCAGGCCGACAGGGGTTTATGGCTACACCTTC. It specifies CASRPTGVYGYTF. V is TRBV6-5 and J is TRBJ1-2, with 8 bases lining up with TRBD1. The V gene's germline CDR1 is MNHEY and CDR2 SVGAGI. The CDR3 runs 13 residues. Trimming removed 6 bases from V and 5 bases from J; junction bases left unmatched: 5.

The genes are TRBV10-1 and TRBJ2-3; 7 nucleotides match TRBD1. Germline V gene lookup returns CDR1 WNHNN and CDR2 SYGVQD (reference sequence). With V trimmed by 3 bases and J by 2 bases, 14 bases remained unmatched. There are 18 residues in the CDR3. CDR3 amino acids: CASSEFTPGQTSTDTQYF. The CDR3 coding sequence is TGCGCCAGCAGTGAATTTACCCCGGGACAGACTTCCACAGATACGCAGTATTTT.

This chain joins TRBV4-1 and TRBJ1-2; possible D gene TRBD1, 6 bases. V gave up 4 bases and J gave up 4 bases, with 16 bases separating them. The CDR3 loop spans 15 amino acids. CDR1 is MGHRA and CDR2 is YSYEKL in the germline V gene. The CDR3 protein is CASSPRGQSIYGYTF. As DNA, the CDR3 is TGCGCCAGCAGCCCCCGAGGACAGTCGATCTATGGCTACACCTTC.

The chain carries TRBV18 and TRBJ1-2; perhaps TRBD1 as D (5 bases). Trimming removed 3 bases from V and 0 bases from J, with 14 bases in between. Germline-derived CDR1 and CDR2 are KGHSH and LQKENI. This CDR3 spans 16 amino acids. This CDR3 reads CASSPSTRGANYGYTF. The CDR3 coding sequence is TGTGCCAGCTCACCCTCGACAAGGGGCGCTAACTATGGCTACACCTTC.

V is TRBV5-6 and J is TRBJ2-6, with a possible D match to TRBD1 (5 bases). Trimming took off 4 bases at V and 4 bases at J, with 21 bases between the two ends. CDR3 length: 18 amino acids. Germline V CDR1 and CDR2: SGHDT, YYEEEE. For the CDR3, the DNA is TGTGCCAGCAGCCGAACAGTACCGACAGTGAGAGGGGCCAACGTCCTGACTTTC. Protein: CASSRTVPTVRGANVLTF.

The chain employs TRBV10-3 and TRBJ2-7; 11 bases agree with TRBD1. CDR1 and CDR2 (germline): ENHRY, SYGVKD. This CDR3 is built from 14 residues. With V trimmed by 0 bases and J by 5 bases, 0 bases remained unmatched. CDR3 coding DNA: TGTGCCATCAGTGAGTCGGGACAGGGGGACGAGCAGTACGTC. Its translation: CAISESGQGDEQYV.

The chain carries TRBV28 and TRBJ1-5; tentative D call: TRBD1 (6 bases). CDR3 size: 16 residues. The V end lost 11 bases, the J end lost 2 bases, and 22 bases lay between the germline ends. From germline, CDR1 is MDHEN and CDR2 SYDVKM. CDR3 in DNA: TGTGCCGTCCCCAGTGGGGGCCCTCGACGCAATCAGCCCCAGCATTTT. Its translation: CAVPSGGPRRNQPQHF.

This rearrangement joins TRBV5-6 to TRBJ2-7; tentative D call: TRBD2 (6 bases). Germline V gives CDR1 SGHDT, CDR2 YYEEEE. This CDR3 spans 14 amino acids. V lost 0 bases and J 11 bases, leaving 18 bases between the germline ends. The CDR3 DNA is TGTGCCAGCAGCTTGGGGGTTGTGCGGGGTGGGGAGTACTTC. It translates to CASSLGVVRGGEYF. Filled out from reference TRBV5-6 and TRBJ2-7, the complete variable domain reads DAGVTQSPTHLIKTRGQQVTLRCSPKSGHDTVSWYQQALGQGPQFIFQYYEEEERQRGNFPDRFSGHQFPNYSSELNVNALLLGDSALYLCASSLGVVRGGEYFGPGTRLTVT.

The genes are TRBV7-2 and TRBJ2-5, with TRBD2 matching over 10 bases. This CDR3 contains 15 residues. Trimming at V came to 3 bases and at J to 1 base, leaving 2 bases not matched to a gene. Germline assignment: CDR1 SGHTA and CDR2 FQGNSA. CDR3 sequence: CASSLTSGLQETQYF. CDR3 nucleotide sequence: TGTGCCAGCAGCTTGACTAGCGGGCTCCAAGAGACCCAGTACTTC.

The V call is TRBV24-1, the J call TRBJ1-3; 7 bases fit TRBD1. This CDR3 spans 17 amino acids. After removal of 7 bases from V and 8 bases from J, the junction contained 19 bases not matched to a gene. The germline V gene has CDR1 KGHDR and CDR2 SFDVKD. This CDR3 reads CATRGFRGNLLVDTIYF. The CDR3 DNA reads TGTGCCACCAGGGGCTTCAGGGGGAACTTACTGGTGGACACCATATATTTT.

The rearrangement joins TRBV12-3 or TRBV12-4 to TRBJ1-2, with 7 bases matching TRBD1. The V and J ends lost 5 bases and 4 bases, in that order; junction bases with no gene match: 4. CDR3 length: 13 residues. Here the CDR3 reads CASSTGTVYGYTF. As DNA, the CDR3 is TGTGCCAGCAGTACCGGGACAGTCTATGGCTACACCTTC.

This rearrangement joins TRBV3-1 (or the pseudogene TRBV3-2) to TRBJ2-5, with 8 bases aligning to TRBD2. Germline V gives CDR1 LGHDT, CDR2 YNNKEL (reference sequence). V shed 7 bases and J 2 bases; nucleotides not matched to a gene: 6. This CDR3 region has 14 residues. In nucleotides, the CDR3 is TGTGCCAGCAATCTCCGGGGGGGTCAAGAGACCCAGTACTTC. Residues: CASNLRGGQETQYF.

The V and J genes are TRBV28 and TRBJ2-3, with 9 positions matching TRBD2. J gave up 5 bases and V 4 bases, and 13 bases lay outside the gene matches. The CDR3 loop spans 17 amino acids. CDR1 and CDR2 from the germline V gene are MDHEN and SYDVKM. Here the CDR3 reads CASSSPELAGRGDTQYF. CDR3 in DNA: TGTGCCAGCAGTTCCCCCGAACTAGCGGGCCGCGGAGATACGCAGTATTTT.

The chain links TRBV30 to TRBJ2-5, with 11 bases matching TRBD1. The trim removed 0 bases at V and 5 bases at J, leaving 11 bases unmatched. Germline assignment: CDR1 GTSNPN and CDR2 SVGIG (reference sequence). There are 17 residues in the CDR3. DNA of the CDR3: TGTGCCTGGAGTGTACTGTCTTCTGGACAGGGGGCTGAGACCCAGTACTTC. The encoded protein is CAWSVLSSGQGAETQYF.

The count of this clone is one. The rearrangement joins TRBV7-2 to TRBJ1-2, with D unresolved. Per germline, CDR1 SGHTA and CDR2 FQGNSA. V shed 1 base and J shed 4 bases, with 10 bases lying between them. The CDR3 covers 14 residues. CDR3 sequence (DNA): TGTGCCAGCAGCTTAGATGGCCCCTCCTATGGCTACACCTTC. Amino acid sequence: CASSLDGPSYGYTF.

The V gene is TRBV18, the J gene TRBJ1-6, with TRBD1 as a possible D gene (6 bases). CDR1 and CDR2 from the germline V gene are KGHSH and LQKENI. The CDR3 extends over 14 amino acids. Deletions cut 2 bases from V and 5 bases from J, with 7 bases between. The CDR3 protein is CASSPTGNNSPLHF. CDR3 coding DNA: TGTGCCAGCTCACCAACAGGGAATAATTCACCCCTCCACTTT.

The chain carries TRBV5-1 and TRBJ1-6, with 8 bases aligning to TRBD1. The CDR3 extends over 15 amino acids. V was clipped by 6 bases and J by 3 bases; unmatched bases: 5. Germline V gives CDR1 SGHRS, CDR2 YFSETQ. The CDR3 coding sequence is TGCGCCAGCACCCTTGGACAGGGCTATAATTCACCCCTCCACTTT. Translated: CASTLGQGYNSPLHF.

This rearrangement joins TRBV5-1 to TRBJ1-1; D not resolved. Germline V gene lookup returns CDR1 SGHRS and CDR2 YFSETQ. V was pared by 0 bases and J by 1 base, with 4 bases between. There are 13 residues in the CDR3. In nucleotides, the CDR3 is TGCGCCAGCAGCTTGGGTAAGAACACTGAAGCTTTCTTT. It codes for CASSLGKNTEAFF.

This clone showed up just once. The rearrangement links TRBV24-1 to TRBJ2-2; the match to TRBD1 covers 11 bases. Germline V lookup: CDR1 KGHDR, CDR2 SFDVKD. The CDR3 has 14 amino acids. J gave up 5 bases and V 9 bases, and 4 bases lay outside the gene matches. CDR3 amino acids: CATSGTGGTGELFF. The CDR3 nucleotides read TGTGCCACCTCCGGGACAGGGGGTACCGGGGAGCTGTTTTTT.

The chain employs TRBV7-2 and TRBJ1-2, with D tentatively TRBD1 (6 bases). V lost 3 bases and J lost 6, with 8 bases in between. Per the germline V gene, CDR1 is SGHTA and CDR2 is FQGNSA. The CDR3 is 12 residues long. For the CDR3, the DNA is TGTGCCAGCAGCTTCTCAGGGGATGGCTACACCTTC. This gives the protein CASSFSGDGYTF. Based on the CDR3 plus reference TRBV7-2 and TRBJ1-2, the full variable domain is GAGVSQSPSNKVTEKGKDVELRCDPISGHTALYWYRQSLGQGLEFLIYFQGNSAPDKSGLPSDRFSAERTGGSVSTLTIQRTQQEDSAVYLCASSFSGDGYTFGSGTRLTVV.

The rearrangement joins TRBV7-2 to TRBJ1-4; TRBD1 might be the D (6 bases). CDR1 SGHTA and CDR2 FQGNSA come from the germline V gene. This CDR3 spans 14 amino acids. V lost 1 base and J 6 bases, leaving 9 bases between the germline ends. The DNA of the CDR3 is TGTGCCAGCAGCTTAGACGCAGGGGATGAAAAACTGTTTTTT. Encoded protein: CASSLDAGDEKLFF.

V usage is TRBV10-1 and J usage is TRBJ2-5; TRBD2 aligns across 7 bases. The CDR3 runs 15 residues. J lost 3 bases, V lost 5 bases, and 9 bases had no gene match. CDR1 and CDR2 (germline): WNHNN, SYGVQD (reference sequence). The CDR3 is CASSPGFGTKETQYF. CDR3 coding DNA: TGCGCCAGCAGTCCCGGCTTTGGGACTAAAGAGACCCAGTACTTC.

The chain uses TRBV25-1 and TRBJ1-2, with a possible D match to TRBD1 (6 bases). CDR1 and CDR2 (germline): MGHDK, SYGVNS. The V end lost 8 bases, the J end lost 1 base, and 11 bases lay between the germline ends. The CDR3 runs 13 residues. DNA for the CDR3: TGTGCCAGCCTGGGACAACATAACTATGGCTACACCTTC. Amino acids: CASLGQHNYGYTF.

The chain carries TRBV6-5 and TRBJ1-1; 8 bases align to TRBD1. V was clipped by 2 bases and J by 6 bases; unmatched bases: 11. The V gene's germline CDR1 is MNHEY and CDR2 SVGAGI. CDR3 length: 16 amino acids. Here the CDR3 reads CASSYRRTGYQAEAFF. The CDR3 nucleotides read TGTGCCAGCAGTTACCGCCGGACAGGGTACCAGGCTGAAGCTTTCTTT.

This clone has just one count. The chain recombines TRBV19 with TRBJ1-4; TRBD1 might be the D (5 bases). CDR1 is LNHDA and CDR2 is SQIVND in the germline V gene (reference sequence). This CDR3 contains 17 residues. The V and J ends lost 1 base and 6 bases respectively, with 18 bases between them. DNA of the CDR3: TGTGCCAGTAGTATAGGAAGACGCGGGGCAGATCATGAAAAACTGTTTTTT. It specifies CASSIGRRGADHEKLFF.

This chain joins TRBV2 and TRBJ2-7; D unresolved. Germline CDR1 is SNHLY and CDR2 is FYNNEI. This CDR3 is 13 amino acids long. V was trimmed by 1 base and J by 0 bases, leaving 4 bases between them. CDR3 region: CASSEGPSYEQYV. CDR3 sequence (DNA): TGTGCCAGCAGTGAAGGGCCCTCCTACGAGCAGTACGTC.

J is TRBJ1-6 and V is TRBV6-5, with TRBD1 as a possible D gene (5 bases). Germline CDR1 MNHEY, CDR2 SVGAGI. The CDR3 runs 14 residues. V lost 2 bases and J 7 bases, leaving 9 bases between the germline ends. The CDR3: CASSYAGRNSPLHF. The CDR3 DNA reads TGTGCCAGCAGTTACGCAGGGCGGAATTCACCCCTCCACTTT.

This clone was found once. V and J are TRBV30 and TRBJ2-4; 7 bases are shared with TRBD2. Trimming removed 3 bases from V and 11 bases from J; junction bases left unmatched: 13. Per the germline V gene, CDR1 is GTSNPN and CDR2 is SVGIG (reference sequence). This CDR3 has 14 residues. Written as DNA, the CDR3 is TGTGCCTGGAGGGCCAAAGGACTAGAACATTTTCAGTACTTC. Encoded protein: CAWRAKGLEHFQYF.